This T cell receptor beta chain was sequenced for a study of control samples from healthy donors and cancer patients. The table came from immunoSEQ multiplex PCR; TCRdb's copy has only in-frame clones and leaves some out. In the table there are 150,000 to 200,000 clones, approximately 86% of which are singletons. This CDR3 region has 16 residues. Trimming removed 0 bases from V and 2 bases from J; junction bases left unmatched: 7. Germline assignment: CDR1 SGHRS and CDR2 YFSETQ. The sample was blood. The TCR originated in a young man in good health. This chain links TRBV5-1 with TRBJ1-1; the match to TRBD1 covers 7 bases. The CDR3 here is CASSLARGYENTEAFF. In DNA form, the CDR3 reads TGCGCCAGCAGCTTGGCCAGGGGGTACGAAAACACTGAAGCTTTCTTT.